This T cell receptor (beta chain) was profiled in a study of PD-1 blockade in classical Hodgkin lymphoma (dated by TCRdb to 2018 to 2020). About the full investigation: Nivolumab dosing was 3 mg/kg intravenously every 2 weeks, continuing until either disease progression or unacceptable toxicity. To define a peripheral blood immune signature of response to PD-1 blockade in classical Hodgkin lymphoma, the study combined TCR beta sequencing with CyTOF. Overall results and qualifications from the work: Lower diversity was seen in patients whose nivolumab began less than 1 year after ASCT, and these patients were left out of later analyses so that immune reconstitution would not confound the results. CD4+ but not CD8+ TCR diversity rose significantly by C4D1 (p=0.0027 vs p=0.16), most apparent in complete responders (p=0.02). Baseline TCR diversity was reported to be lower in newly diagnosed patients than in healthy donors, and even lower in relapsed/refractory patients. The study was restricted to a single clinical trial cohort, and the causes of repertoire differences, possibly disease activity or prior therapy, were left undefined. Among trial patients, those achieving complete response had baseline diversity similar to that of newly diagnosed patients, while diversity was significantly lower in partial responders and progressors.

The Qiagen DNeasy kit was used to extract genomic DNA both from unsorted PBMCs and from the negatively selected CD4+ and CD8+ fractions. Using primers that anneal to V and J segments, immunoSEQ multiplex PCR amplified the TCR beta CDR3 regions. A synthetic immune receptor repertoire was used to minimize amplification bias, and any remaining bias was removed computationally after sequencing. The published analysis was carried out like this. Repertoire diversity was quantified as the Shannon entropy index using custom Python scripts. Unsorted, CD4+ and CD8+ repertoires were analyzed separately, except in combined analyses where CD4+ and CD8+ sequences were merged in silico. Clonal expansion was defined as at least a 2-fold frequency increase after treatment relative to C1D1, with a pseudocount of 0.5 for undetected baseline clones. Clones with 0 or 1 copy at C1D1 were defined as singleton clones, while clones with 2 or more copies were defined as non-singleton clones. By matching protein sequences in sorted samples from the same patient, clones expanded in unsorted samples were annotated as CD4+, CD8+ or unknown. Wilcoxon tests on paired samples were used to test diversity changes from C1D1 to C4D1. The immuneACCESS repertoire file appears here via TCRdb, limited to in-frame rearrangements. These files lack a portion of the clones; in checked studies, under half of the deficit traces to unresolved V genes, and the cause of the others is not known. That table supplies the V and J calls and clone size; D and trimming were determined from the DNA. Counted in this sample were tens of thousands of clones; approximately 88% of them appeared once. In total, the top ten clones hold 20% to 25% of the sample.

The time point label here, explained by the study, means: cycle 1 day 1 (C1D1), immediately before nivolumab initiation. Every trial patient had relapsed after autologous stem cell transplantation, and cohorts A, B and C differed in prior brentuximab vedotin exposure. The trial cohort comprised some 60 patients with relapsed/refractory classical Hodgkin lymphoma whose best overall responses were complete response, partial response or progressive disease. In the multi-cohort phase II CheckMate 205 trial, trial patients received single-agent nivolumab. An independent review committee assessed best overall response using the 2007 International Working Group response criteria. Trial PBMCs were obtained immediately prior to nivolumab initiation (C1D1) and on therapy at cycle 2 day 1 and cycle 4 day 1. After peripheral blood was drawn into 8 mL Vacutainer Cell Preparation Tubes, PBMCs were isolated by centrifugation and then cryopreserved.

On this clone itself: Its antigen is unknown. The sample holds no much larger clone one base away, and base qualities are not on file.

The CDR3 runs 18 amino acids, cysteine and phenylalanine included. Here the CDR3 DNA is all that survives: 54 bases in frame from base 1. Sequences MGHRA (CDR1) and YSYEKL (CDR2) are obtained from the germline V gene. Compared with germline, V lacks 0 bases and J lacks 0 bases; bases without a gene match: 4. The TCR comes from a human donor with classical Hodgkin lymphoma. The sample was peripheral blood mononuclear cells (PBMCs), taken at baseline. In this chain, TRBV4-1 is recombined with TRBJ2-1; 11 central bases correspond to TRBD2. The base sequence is TGCGCCAGCAGCCAAGAACTAGCGGGAGCGAACTCCTACAATGAGCAGTTCTTC. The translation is CASSQELAGANSYNEQFF.